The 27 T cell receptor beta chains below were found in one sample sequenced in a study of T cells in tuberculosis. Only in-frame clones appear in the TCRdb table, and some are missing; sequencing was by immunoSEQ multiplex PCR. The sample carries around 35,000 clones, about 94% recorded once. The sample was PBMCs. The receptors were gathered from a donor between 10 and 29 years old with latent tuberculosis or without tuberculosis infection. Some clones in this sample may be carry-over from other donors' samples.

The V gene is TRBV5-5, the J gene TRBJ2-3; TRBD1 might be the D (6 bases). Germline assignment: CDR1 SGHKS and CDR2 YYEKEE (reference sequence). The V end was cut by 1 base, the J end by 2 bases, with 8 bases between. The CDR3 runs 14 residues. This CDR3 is CASSLRTVTDTQYF. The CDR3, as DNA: TGTGCCAGCAGCTTGAGGACAGTCACAGATACGCAGTATTTT.

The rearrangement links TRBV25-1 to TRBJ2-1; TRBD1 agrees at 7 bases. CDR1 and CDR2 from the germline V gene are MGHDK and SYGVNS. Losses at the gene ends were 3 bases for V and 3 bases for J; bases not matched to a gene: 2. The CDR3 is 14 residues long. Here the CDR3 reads CASSDRDSYNEQFF. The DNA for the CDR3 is TGTGCCAGCAGTGATCGGGACAGCTACAATGAGCAGTTCTTC.

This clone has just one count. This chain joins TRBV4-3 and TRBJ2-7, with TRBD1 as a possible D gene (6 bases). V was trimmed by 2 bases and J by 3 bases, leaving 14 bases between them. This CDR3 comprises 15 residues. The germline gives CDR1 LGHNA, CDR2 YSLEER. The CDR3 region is CASSQLDSPFYEQYF. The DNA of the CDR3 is TGCGCCAGCAGCCAACTGGACAGTCCTTTCTACGAGCAGTACTTC.

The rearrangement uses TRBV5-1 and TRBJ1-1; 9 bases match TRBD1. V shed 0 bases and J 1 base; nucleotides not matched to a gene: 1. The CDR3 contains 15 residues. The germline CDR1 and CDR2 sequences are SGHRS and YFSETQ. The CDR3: CASSLGQGENTEAFF. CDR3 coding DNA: TGCGCCAGCAGCTTGGGACAGGGGGAGAACACTGAAGCTTTCTTT.

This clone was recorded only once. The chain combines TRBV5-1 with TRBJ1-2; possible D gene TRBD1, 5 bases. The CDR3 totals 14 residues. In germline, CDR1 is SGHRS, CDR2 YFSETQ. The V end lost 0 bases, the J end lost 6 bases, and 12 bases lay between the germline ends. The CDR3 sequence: CASSLGGLRNGYTF. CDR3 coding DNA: TGCGCCAGCAGCTTGGGGGGACTGAGAAATGGCTACACCTTC.

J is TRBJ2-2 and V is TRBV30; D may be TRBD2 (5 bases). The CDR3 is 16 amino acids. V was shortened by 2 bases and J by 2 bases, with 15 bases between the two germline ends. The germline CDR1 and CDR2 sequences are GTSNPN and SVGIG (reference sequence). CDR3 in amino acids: CAWSPDYFDNTGELFF. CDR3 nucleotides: TGTGCCTGGAGTCCCGACTATTTCGACAACACCGGGGAGCTGTTTTTT.

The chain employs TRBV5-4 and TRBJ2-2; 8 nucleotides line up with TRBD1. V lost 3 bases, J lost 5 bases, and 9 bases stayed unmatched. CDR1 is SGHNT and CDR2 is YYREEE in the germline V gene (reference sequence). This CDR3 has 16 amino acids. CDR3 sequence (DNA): TGTGCCAGCAGCTCCGCACTGCAGGGGGCTACCGGGGAGCTGTTTTTT. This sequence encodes CASSSALQGATGELFF. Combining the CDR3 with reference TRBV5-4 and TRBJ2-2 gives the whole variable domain ETGVTQSPTHLIKTRGQQVTLRCSSQSGHNTVSWYQQALGQGPQFIFQYYREEENGRGNFPPRFSGLQFPNYSSELNVNALELDDSALYLCASSSALQGATGELFFGEGSRLTVL.

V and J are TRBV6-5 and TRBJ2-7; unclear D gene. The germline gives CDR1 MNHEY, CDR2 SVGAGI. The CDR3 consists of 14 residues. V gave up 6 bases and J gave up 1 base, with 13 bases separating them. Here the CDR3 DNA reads TGTGCCAGCAGCATAAACCGGGTTTCCTACGAGCAGTACTTC. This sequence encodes CASSINRVSYEQYF.

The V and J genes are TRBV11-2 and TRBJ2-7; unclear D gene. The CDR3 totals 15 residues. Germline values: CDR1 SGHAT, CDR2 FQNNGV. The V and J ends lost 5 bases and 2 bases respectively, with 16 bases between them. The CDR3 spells CASSLLTGAAYEQYF. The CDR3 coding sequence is TGTGCCAGCAGCCTCCTTACCGGAGCAGCCTACGAGCAGTACTTC. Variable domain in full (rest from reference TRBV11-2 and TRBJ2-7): EAGVAQSPRYKIIEKRQSVAFWCNPISGHATLYWYQQILGQGPKLLIQFQNNGVVDDSQLPKDRFSAERLKGVDSTLKIQPAKLEDSAVYLCASSLLTGAAYEQYFGPGTRLTVT.

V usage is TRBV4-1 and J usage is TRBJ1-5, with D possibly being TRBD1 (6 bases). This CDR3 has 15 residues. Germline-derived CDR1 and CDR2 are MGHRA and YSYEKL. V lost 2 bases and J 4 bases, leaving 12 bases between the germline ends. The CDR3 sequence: CASSQTGHINQPQHF. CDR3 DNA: TGCGCCAGCAGCCAAACGGGACACATAAATCAGCCCCAGCATTTT.

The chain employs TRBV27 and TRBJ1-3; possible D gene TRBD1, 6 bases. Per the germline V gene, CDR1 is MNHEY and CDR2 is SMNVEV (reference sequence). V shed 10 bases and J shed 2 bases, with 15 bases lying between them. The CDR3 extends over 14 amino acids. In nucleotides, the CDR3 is TGTGCCACCGCTCTCGGGGGGCCTGGAAACACCATATATTTT. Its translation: CATALGGPGNTIYF.

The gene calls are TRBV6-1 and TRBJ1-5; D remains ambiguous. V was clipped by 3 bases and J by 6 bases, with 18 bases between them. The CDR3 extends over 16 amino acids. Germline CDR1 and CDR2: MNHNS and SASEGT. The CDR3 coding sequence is TGTGCCAGCAGTGAGAGCGCGGGATGGGAAGGTCAGCCCCAGCATTTT. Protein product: CASSESAGWEGQPQHF.

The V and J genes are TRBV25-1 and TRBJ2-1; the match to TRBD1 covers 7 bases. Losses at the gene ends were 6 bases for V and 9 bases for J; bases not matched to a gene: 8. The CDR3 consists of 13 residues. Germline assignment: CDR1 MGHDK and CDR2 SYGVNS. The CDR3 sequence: CASRRDSTSEQFF. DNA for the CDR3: TGTGCCAGCAGACGGGACAGCACAAGTGAGCAGTTCTTC.

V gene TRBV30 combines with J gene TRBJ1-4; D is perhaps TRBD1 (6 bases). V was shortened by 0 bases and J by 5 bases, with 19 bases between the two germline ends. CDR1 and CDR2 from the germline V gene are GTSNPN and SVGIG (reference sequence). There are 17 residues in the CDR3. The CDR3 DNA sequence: TGTGCCTGGAGTGTACTGGACAGACGATTCTTGAATGAAAAACTGTTTTTT. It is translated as CAWSVLDRRFLNEKLFF. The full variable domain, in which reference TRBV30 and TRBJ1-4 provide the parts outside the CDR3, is SQTIHQWPATLVQPVGSPLSLECTVEGTSNPNLYWYRQAAGRGLQLLFYSVGIGQISSEVPQNLSASRPQDRQFILSSKKLLLSDSGFYLCAWSVLDRRFLNEKLFFGSGTQLSVL.

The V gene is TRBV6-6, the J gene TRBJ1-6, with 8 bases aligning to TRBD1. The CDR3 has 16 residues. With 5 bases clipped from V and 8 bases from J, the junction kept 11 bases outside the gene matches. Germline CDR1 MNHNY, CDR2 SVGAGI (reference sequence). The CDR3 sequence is CASSQYKQGVDSPLHF. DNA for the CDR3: TGTGCCAGCAGTCAATACAAACAGGGGGTGGATTCACCCCTCCACTTT.

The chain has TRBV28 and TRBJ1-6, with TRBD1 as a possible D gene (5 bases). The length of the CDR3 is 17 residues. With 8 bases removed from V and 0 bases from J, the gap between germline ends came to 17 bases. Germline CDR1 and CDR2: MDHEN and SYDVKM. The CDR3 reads CASVPEGDYSYNSPLHF. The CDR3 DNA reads TGTGCCAGCGTCCCCGAAGGGGACTACTCCTATAATTCACCCCTCCACTTT.

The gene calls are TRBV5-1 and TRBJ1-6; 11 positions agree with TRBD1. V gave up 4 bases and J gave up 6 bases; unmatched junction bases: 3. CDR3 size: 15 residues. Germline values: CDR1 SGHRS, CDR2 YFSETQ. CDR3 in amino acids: CASSIGQGANSPLHF. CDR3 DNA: TGCGCCAGCAGCATCGGACAGGGGGCTAATTCACCCCTCCACTTT.

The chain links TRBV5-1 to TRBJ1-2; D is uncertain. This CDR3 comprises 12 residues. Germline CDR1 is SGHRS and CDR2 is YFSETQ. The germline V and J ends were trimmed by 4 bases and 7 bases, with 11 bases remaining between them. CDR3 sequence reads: CASSIDSFGYTF. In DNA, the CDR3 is TGCGCCAGCAGCATCGACTCCTTTGGCTACACCTTC. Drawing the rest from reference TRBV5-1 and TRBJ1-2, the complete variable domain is KAGVTQTPRYLIKTRGQQVTLSCSPISGHRSVSWYQQTPGQGLQFLFEYFSETQRNKGNFPGRFSGRQFSNSRSEMNVSTLELGDSALYLCASSIDSFGYTFGSGTRLTVV.

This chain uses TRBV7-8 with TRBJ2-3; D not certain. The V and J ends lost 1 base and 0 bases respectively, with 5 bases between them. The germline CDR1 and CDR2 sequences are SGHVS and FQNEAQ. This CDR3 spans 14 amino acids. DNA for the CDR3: TGTGCCAGCAGCTTAGTTCCGAGCACAGATACGCAGTATTTT. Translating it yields CASSLVPSTDTQYF.

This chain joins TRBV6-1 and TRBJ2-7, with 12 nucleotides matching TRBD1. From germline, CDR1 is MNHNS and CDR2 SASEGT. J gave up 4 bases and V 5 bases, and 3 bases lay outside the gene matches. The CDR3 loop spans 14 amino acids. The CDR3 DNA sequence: TGTGCCAGCAGTCGGGACAGGGGGCTTTACGAGCAGTACTTC. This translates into CASSRDRGLYEQYF.

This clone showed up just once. The CDR3 protein is CASSKGRGTDEQFF. CDR3 DNA: TGTGCCAGCAGTAAGGGCAGGGGGACCGATGAGCAGTTCTTC. This rearrangement joins TRBV28 to TRBJ2-1; TRBD1 aligns across 7 bases. The germline CDR1 and CDR2 sequences are MDHEN and SYDVKM. This CDR3 has 14 amino acids. Trimming took 5 bases from V and 8 from J; bases not matched to a gene: 9.

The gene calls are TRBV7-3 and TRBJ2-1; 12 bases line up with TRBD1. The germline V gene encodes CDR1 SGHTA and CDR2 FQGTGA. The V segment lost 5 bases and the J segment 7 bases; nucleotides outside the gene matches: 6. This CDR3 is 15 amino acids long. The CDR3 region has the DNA TGTGCCAGCAGCCCCCAGGGACAGGGGGCAAATGAGCAGTTCTTC. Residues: CASSPQGQGANEQFF.

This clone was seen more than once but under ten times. CDR3 sequence reads: CASSSTVGGNGYTF. Here the CDR3 DNA reads TGTGCCAGCAGCTCTACCGTGGGAGGGAATGGCTACACCTTC. The chain combines TRBV7-9 with TRBJ1-2; D gene uncertain. The CDR3 contains 14 residues. V was pared by 4 bases and J by 6 bases, with 15 bases between. Germline V gene lookup returns CDR1 SEHNR and CDR2 FQNEAQ (reference sequence).

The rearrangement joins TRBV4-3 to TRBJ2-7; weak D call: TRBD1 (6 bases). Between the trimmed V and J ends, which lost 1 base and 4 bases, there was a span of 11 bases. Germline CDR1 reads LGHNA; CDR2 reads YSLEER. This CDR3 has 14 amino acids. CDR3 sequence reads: CASSQATGSYEQYF. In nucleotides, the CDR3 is TGCGCCAGCAGCCAAGCCACAGGGTCTTACGAGCAGTACTTC.

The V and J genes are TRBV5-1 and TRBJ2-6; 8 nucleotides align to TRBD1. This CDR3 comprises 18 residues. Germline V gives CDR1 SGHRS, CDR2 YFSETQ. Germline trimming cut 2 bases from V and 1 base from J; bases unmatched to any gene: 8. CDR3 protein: CASSFRTGHISGANVLTF. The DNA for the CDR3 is TGCGCCAGCAGCTTTAGGACAGGGCACATTTCTGGGGCCAACGTCCTGACTTTC.

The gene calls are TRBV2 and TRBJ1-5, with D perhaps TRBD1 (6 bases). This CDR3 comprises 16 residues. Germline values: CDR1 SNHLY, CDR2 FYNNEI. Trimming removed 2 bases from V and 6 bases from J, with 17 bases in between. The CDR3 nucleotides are TGTGCCAGCAGTGAAATGCGGGGGGGGCCCAGTCAGCCCCAGCATTTT. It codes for CASSEMRGGPSQPQHF.

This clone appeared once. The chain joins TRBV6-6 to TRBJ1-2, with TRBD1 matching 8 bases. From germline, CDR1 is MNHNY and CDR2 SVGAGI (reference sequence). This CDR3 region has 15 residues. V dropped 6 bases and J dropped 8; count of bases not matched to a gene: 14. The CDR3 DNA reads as TGTGCCAGCAGCTCAGGGGGCTCCACACGGAGGGGCTACACCTTC. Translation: CASSSGGSTRRGYTF.